This T cell receptor beta chain was recovered during a study of chemoradiotherapy in HPV16-positive cancers. Study findings and constraints: Candidate HPV-specific clones and E7-related TCR motifs grew in tumor during treatment.

TCRdb's table, derived via immunoSEQ multiplex PCR, lists solely in-frame clones and lacks some. The data show about 53,000 clones, 90% seen once. The CDR3 is 16 residues long. This clone appeared a single time. The antigen is not known. V gene TRBV12-2 combines with J gene TRBJ2-5. TRBV12-2 is a known pseudogene. The starting material was blood, obtained from a patient who underwent chemoradiotherapy. This receptor was identified in a human donor with HPV-associated anogenital cancer. The CDR3 region is CASRLVGGAAQETQYF. The CDR3 region has the DNA TGTGCAAGTCGCTTAGTTGGGGGAGCGGCCCAAGAGACCCAGTACTTC.